Below are 20 T cell receptor beta chains sequenced from a single sample in a study of cytomegalovirus exposure and HLA in healthy donors. Primers: 60 Vbeta forward and 13 Jbeta reverse. Clones were sequenced by immunoSEQ multiplex PCR, and TCRdb holds only the in-frame ones, with some missing. The sample shows about 160,000 clones, over 60% of them seen only once. The sample consisted of PBMCs. The receptors originated from a woman between 35 and 50 years old in good health and CMV-seronegative.

The chain joins TRBV11-2 to TRBJ1-3, with D unclear. Germline V gives CDR1 SGHAT, CDR2 FQNNGV. Trimming stripped 0 bases from V and 4 bases from J, with 7 bases between. The CDR3 length is 14 residues. This CDR3 reads CASSLDPGGNTIYF. The CDR3, as DNA: TGTGCCAGCAGCTTAGATCCGGGGGGAAACACCATATATTTT.

The J gene is TRBJ1-5, the V gene TRBV7-8; a weak D match, TRBD1 (5 bases). The germline V gene has CDR1 SGHVS and CDR2 FQNEAQ. The CDR3 consists of 15 residues. The V end lost 0 bases, the J end lost 5 bases, and 11 bases lay between the germline ends. The CDR3 spells CASSLAWTTHQPQHF. CDR3 nucleotide sequence: TGTGCCAGCAGCTTAGCGTGGACAACCCATCAGCCCCAGCATTTT. The variable domain in full, completed from reference TRBV7-8 and TRBJ1-5, reads GAGVSQSPRYKVAKRGQDVALRCDPISGHVSLFWYQQALGQGPEFLTYFQNEAQLDKSGLPSDRFFAERPEGSVSTLKIQRTQQEDSAVYLCASSLAWTTHQPQHFGDGTRLSIL.

This clone has more than one count but fewer than ten. This rearrangement joins TRBV4-1 to TRBJ1-4, with 10 bases that match TRBD1. This CDR3 is 16 amino acids long. Germline assignment: CDR1 MGHRA and CDR2 YSYEKL. The ends lost 4 bases at V and 7 bases at J; junction bases unmatched: 9. CDR3 nucleotides: TGCGCCAGCAGCCCTCTCTGGTGGGACAGGGGTGAAAAACTGTTTTTT. This translates into CASSPLWWDRGEKLFF.

The chain recombines TRBV6-6 with TRBJ2-7; D gene ambiguous. The CDR3 length is 12 residues. V was cut by 4 bases and J by 0 bases, with 4 bases left in between. The V gene's germline CDR1 is MNHNY and CDR2 SVGAGI (reference sequence). DNA for the CDR3: TGTGCCAGCAGTTCCTACTCCTACGAGCAGTACTTC. Amino acid sequence: CASSSYSYEQYF.

This rearrangement joins TRBV11-2 to TRBJ1-1; unclear D gene. Germline V CDR1 and CDR2: SGHAT, FQNNGV. V lost 2 bases, J lost 2 bases, and 6 bases lay in between. CDR3 length: 13 amino acids. The CDR3 nucleotides are TGTGCCAGCAGCTTATCGGGAAACACTGAAGCTTTCTTT. It specifies CASSLSGNTEAFF.

The chain uses TRBV15 and TRBJ1-1; 7 bases agree with TRBD1. The CDR3 runs 13 residues. CDR1 and CDR2 from the germline V gene are LNHNV and YYDKDF (reference sequence). V was clipped by 0 bases and J by 7 bases; unmatched bases: 2. The CDR3 is CATSREGTDEAFF. In DNA, the CDR3 is TGTGCCACCAGCAGAGAGGGGACAGATGAAGCTTTCTTT.

This clone has more than one count but fewer than ten. The chain has TRBV7-9 and TRBJ2-1; 7 bases match TRBD2. Germline V lookup: CDR1 SEHNR, CDR2 FQNEAQ (reference sequence). This CDR3 has 16 residues. The V gene end was trimmed by 4 bases and the J gene end by 2 bases; junction bases not matched to a gene: 8. For the CDR3, the DNA is TGTGCCAGCAGCTCGGTAGAGAGCGGGGCCTACAATGAGCAGTTCTTC. Residues: CASSSVESGAYNEQFF.

In DNA form, the CDR3 reads TGTGCCAGTAGCCACCCGTCTTTAGCCGTCGGAAGGGAAAAACTGTTTTTT. Protein: CASSHPSLAVGREKLFF. This sequence joins TRBV19 and TRBJ1-4; D gene ambiguous. Germline CDR1 and CDR2: LNHDA and SQIVND (reference sequence). The V gene lost 6 bases and the J gene lost 8 bases, with 25 bases spanning the gap. The CDR3 is made up of 17 amino acids.

J is TRBJ2-1 and V is TRBV5-8, with 9 nucleotides matching TRBD1. This CDR3 has 15 amino acids. The V gene end was trimmed by 4 bases and the J gene end by 8 bases; junction bases not matched to a gene: 10. The germline CDR1 and CDR2 sequences are SGHTS and YDEGEE. The CDR3 DNA sequence: TGTGCCAGCAGCCACCGGGACAGGGACAAGGATGAGCAGTTCTTC. Residues: CASSHRDRDKDEQFF.

CDR3 in DNA: TGTGCCAGCACCCGACATGAAAGTAGCAATCAGCCCCAGCATTTT. Translated: CASTRHESSNQPQHF. This chain links TRBV7-8 with TRBJ1-5; D uncertain. From germline, CDR1 is SGHVS and CDR2 FQNEAQ. V was shortened by 7 bases and J by 0 bases, with 13 bases between the two germline ends. The CDR3 extends over 15 amino acids.

The chain combines TRBV5-1 with TRBJ2-1, with TRBD2 identical over 8 bases. This CDR3 comprises 16 residues. V lost 3 bases and J lost 4; bases outside the gene matches: 9. The germline gives CDR1 SGHRS, CDR2 YFSETQ. This chain's CDR3 is CASSSFGTRGYNEQFF. The CDR3 DNA follows: TGCGCCAGCAGCTCCTTCGGGACTAGGGGATACAATGAGCAGTTCTTC.

Here the CDR3 DNA reads TGTGCCAGCAGTTTACGGTCCTCTGGAAACACCATATATTTT. Translating gives CASSLRSSGNTIYF. The chain carries TRBV27 and TRBJ1-3; no clear D. Germline lookup yields CDR1 MNHEY and CDR2 SMNVEV (reference sequence). With 2 bases removed from V and 0 bases from J, the gap between germline ends came to 5 bases. The CDR3 is 14 residues long.

The chain recombines TRBV7-9 with TRBJ1-1; the match to TRBD1 covers 9 bases. CDR1 is SEHNR and CDR2 is FQNEAQ in the germline V gene (reference sequence). J lost 1 base, V lost 1 base, and 10 bases had no gene match. CDR3 size: 18 residues. The CDR3 region has the DNA TGTGCCAGCAGCTTAGGTTGGGGGGACAGGGTCGGGAACACTGAAGCTTTCTTT. This gives the protein CASSLGWGDRVGNTEAFF.

This chain links TRBV29-1 with TRBJ1-2; 11 bases align to TRBD1. The CDR3 totals 17 residues. CDR1 and CDR2 from the germline V gene are SQVTM and ANQGSEA. J lost 6 bases, V lost 8 bases, and 20 bases had no gene match. The CDR3 spells CSTSKLFVGQGADGYTF. CDR3 nucleotides: TGCAGCACCAGTAAGCTGTTCGTCGGACAGGGGGCTGATGGCTACACCTTC.

This chain uses TRBV2 with TRBJ1-4; TRBD1 matches at 9 bases. Looked up from germline, CDR1 is SNHLY and CDR2 is FYNNEI. V was clipped by 10 bases and J by 8 bases; unmatched bases: 8. CDR3 length equals 13 residues. The CDR3 here is CATTGTGSEKLFF. The CDR3 DNA sequence: TGTGCCACCACCGGGACAGGGTCCGAAAAACTGTTTTTT. Supplemented by reference TRBV2 and TRBJ1-4, the full variable domain reads EPEVTQTPSHQVTQMGQEVILRCVPISNHLYFYWYRQILGQKVEFLVSFYNNEISEKSEIFDDQFSVERPDGSNFTLKIRSTKLEDSAMYFCATTGTGSEKLFFGSGTQLSVL.

This clone was counted between two and nine times. The chain uses TRBV18 and TRBJ2-1; D possibly corresponds to TRBD2 (5 bases). Trimming removed 3 bases at V and 1 base at J, with 13 bases between. The CDR3 has 16 amino acids. CDR1 is KGHSH, CDR2 LQKENI, per germline. CDR3 DNA sequence: TGTGCCAGCTCACCTGCCCGGGATAGTTCCTACAATGAGCAGTTCTTC. The encoded protein is CASSPARDSSYNEQFF.

The rearrangement links TRBV6-5 to TRBJ2-7, with a weak D call TRBD1 (6 bases). CDR3 length: 13 residues. V was cut by 6 bases and J by 4 bases, with 13 bases left in between. Per germline, CDR1 MNHEY and CDR2 SVGAGI. The CDR3 DNA follows: TGTGCCAGCAGGGCAGGGGATTTATACGAGCAGTACTTC. Residues: CASRAGDLYEQYF.

This chain links TRBV7-3 with TRBJ2-2, with TRBD2 matching over 11 bases. The germline V gene has CDR1 SGHTA and CDR2 FQGTGA. J gave up 0 bases and V 5 bases, and 2 bases lay outside the gene matches. This CDR3 has 16 amino acids. CDR3 in amino acids: CASSHSGGANTGELFF. CDR3 bases: TGTGCCAGCAGCCATAGCGGGGGGGCGAACACCGGGGAGCTGTTTTTT.

The chain employs TRBV28 and TRBJ2-5, with 11 bases identical to TRBD1. The better agreement between TRBJ2-7 and the DNA end casts doubt on the J call. Germline V lookup: CDR1 MDHEN, CDR2 SYDVKM. This CDR3 is built from 16 residues. In nucleotides, the CDR3 is TGTGCCAGCAGCCCGGGCGGGACAGGGGGTTTCTACGAGCAGTACTTC. Translated, it gives CASSPGGTGGFYEQYF.

Here the CDR3 DNA reads TGTGCCAGCAGTTTGGGTGCGGTAGGCACTGAAGCTTTCTTT. Translated, it gives CASSLGAVGTEAFF. J is TRBJ1-1 and V is TRBV27; no reliable D call. The V gene's germline CDR1 is MNHEY and CDR2 SMNVEV (reference sequence). This CDR3 comprises 14 residues. Trimming removed 3 bases at V and 4 bases at J, with 12 bases between.